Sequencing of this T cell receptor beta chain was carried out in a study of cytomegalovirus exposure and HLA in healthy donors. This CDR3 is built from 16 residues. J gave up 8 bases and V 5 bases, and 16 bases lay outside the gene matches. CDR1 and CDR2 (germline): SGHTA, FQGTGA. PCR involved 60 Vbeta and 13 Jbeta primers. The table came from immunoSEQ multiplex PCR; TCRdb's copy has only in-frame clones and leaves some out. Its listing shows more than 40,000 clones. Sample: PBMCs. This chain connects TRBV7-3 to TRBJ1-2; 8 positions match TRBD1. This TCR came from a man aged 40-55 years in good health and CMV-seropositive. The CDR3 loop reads CASSPDDRGLLEGYTF. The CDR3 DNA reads TGTGCCAGCAGCCCCGACGACAGGGGCCTCCTCGAAGGCTACACCTTC. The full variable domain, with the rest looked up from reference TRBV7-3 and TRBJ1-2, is GAGVSQTPSNKVTEKGKYVELRCDPISGHTALYWYRQSLGQGPEFLIYFQGTGAADDSGLPNDRFFAVRPEGSVSTLKIQRTERGDSAVYLCASSPDDRGLLEGYTFGSGTRLTVV.